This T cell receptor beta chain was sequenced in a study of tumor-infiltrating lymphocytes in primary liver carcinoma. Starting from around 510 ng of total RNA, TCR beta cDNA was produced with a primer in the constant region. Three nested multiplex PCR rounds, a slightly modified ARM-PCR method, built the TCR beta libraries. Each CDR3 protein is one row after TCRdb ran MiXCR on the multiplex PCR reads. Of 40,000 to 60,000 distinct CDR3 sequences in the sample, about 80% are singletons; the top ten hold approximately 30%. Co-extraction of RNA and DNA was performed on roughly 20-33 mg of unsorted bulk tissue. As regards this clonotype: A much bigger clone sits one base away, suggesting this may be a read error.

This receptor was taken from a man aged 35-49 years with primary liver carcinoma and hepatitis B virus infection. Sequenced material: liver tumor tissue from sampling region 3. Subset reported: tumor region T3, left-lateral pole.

The CDR3 DNA is TGTGCCAGCAGTTTAACGGACGCTGCCTACGAGCAGTGCGTC. Protein sequence: CASSLTDAAYEQCV. V is TRBV11-2 and J is TRBJ2-7; no firm D call. Germline loops: CDR1 SGHAT, CDR2 FQNNGV. CDR3 size: 14 residues.